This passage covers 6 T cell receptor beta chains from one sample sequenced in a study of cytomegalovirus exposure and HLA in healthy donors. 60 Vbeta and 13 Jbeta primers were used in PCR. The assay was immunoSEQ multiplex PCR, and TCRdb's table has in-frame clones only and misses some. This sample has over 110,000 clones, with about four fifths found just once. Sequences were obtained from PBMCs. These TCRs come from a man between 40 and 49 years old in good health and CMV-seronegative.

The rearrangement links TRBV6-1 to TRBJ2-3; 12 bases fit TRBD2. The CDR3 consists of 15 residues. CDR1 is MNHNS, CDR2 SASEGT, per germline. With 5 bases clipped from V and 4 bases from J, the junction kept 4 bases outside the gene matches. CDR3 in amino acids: CASSSLAGGPDTQYF. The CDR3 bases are TGTGCCAGCAGTTCGCTAGCGGGGGGGCCAGATACGCAGTATTTT.

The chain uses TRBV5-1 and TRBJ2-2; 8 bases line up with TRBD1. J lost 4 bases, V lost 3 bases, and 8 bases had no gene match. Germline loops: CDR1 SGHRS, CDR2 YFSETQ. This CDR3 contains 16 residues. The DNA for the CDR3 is TGCGCCAGCAGCTCAGGGACAGGCCCTGGCACCGGGGAGCTGTTTTTT. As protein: CASSSGTGPGTGELFF.

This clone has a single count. The CDR3 loop reads CASSLGTGAQYF. In DNA, the CDR3 is TGTGCCAGCAGCTTAGGTACGGGGGCCCAGTACTTC. The rearrangement uses TRBV7-2 and TRBJ2-5, with TRBD2 as a possible D gene (6 bases). The CDR3 sequence is 12 residues long. Germline loops: CDR1 SGHTA, CDR2 FQGNSA. V lost 1 base and J lost 9, with 9 bases in between.

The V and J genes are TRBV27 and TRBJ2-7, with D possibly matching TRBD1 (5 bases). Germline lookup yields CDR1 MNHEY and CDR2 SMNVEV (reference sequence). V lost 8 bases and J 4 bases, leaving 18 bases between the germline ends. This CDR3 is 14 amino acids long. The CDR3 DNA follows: TGTGCCAGCCAGGGTGCAGGCGGTGGATACGAGCAGTACTTC. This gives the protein CASQGAGGGYEQYF.

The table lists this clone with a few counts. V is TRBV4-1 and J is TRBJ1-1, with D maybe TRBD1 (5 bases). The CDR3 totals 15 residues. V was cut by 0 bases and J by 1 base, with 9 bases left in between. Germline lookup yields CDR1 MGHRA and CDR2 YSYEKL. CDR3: CASSQDPTGNTEAFF. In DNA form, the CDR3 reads TGCGCCAGCAGCCAAGATCCTACAGGGAACACTGAAGCTTTCTTT.

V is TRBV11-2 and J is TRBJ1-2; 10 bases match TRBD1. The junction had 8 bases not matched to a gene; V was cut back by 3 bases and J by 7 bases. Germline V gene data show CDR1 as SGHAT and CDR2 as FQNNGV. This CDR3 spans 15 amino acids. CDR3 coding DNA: TGTGCCAGCAGCTTCGACAGGGGGCATCCAGGTGGCTACACCTTC. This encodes CASSFDRGHPGGYTF.